This TCR beta chain was observed in a study of blood T cell repertoires in COVID-19. The CDR3 spans 16 residues. The V and J ends lost 0 bases and 6 bases, in that order; junction bases with no gene match: 5. Germline V lookup: CDR1 LGHDT, CDR2 YNNKEL (reference sequence). TCRdb's table, derived via immunoSEQ multiplex PCR, lists solely in-frame clones and lacks some. The sample contains over 350,000 clones, approximately 90% of which appear only once. This clone was counted between two and nine times. The sample holds other DNA sequences that translate to the same CDR3. The receptor was derived from a woman in her thirties with acute or convalescent COVID-19. The chain carries TRBV3-1 (or the pseudogene TRBV3-2) and TRBJ2-3, with 11 bases identical to TRBD2. Input material: peripheral blood. The CDR3 is CASSQDLGLAGDTQYF. The CDR3 region has the DNA TGTGCCAGCAGCCAAGATTTAGGACTAGCGGGCGATACGCAGTATTTT.